This TCR beta chain was sequenced for a study of PD-1 blockade in mismatch repair-deficient tumors. Method: immunoSEQ multiplex PCR; TCRdb's copy keeps in-frame clones and lacks some. This table has about 120,000 clones, about 88% appearing once. V lost 3 bases and J lost 3, with 12 bases in between. The CDR3 is 14 residues long. Per germline, CDR1 MGHRA and CDR2 YSYEKL. V usage is TRBV4-1 and J usage is TRBJ2-7; weak D call: TRBD2 (5 bases). Sample: peripheral blood, taken approximately 71 weeks after starting pembrolizumab. This receptor was taken from an adult with mismatch repair-deficient cancer. The CDR3, as DNA: TGCGCCAGCAGCCAGATACTAGATTACTACGAGCAGTACTTC. Its translation: CASSQILDYYEQYF.